Listed below are T cell receptor beta chains from one sample, sequenced in a study of radiotherapy plus CTLA-4 blockade in lung cancer. Profiled with immunoSEQ multiplex PCR; TCRdb holds only in-frame clones, not every one. The sample lists about 87,000 clones; approximately 86% were seen once. This sample comprised peripheral blood, obtained from a patient treated with radiotherapy plus ipilimumab. The receptor set was obtained from a human donor with non-small cell lung cancer that progressed on radiotherapy plus ipilimumab. The CDR3 runs from the conserved cysteine through the conserved F or W. D genes are given only for firm matches. Size tells how often a clone was seen (once, few, many) or the class of an expanded clone, and some rows leave it out.

>-|13|-|TRBV19|TRBJ2-7
TGTGCCAGTAGTATGTTGCCCCGAGCTGAGCAGTACTTC
CASSMLPRAEQYF
>TRBD1|19|few|TRBV4-3|TRBJ2-2
TGCGCCAGCAGCCAAGATCGCCCCGGGACAGGGGTAATTAACGGGGAGCTGTTTTTT
CASSQDRPGTGVINGELFF
>-|14|-|TRBV7-3|TRBJ2-1
TGTGCCAGCAGCTTAAAGTCAGGGGTGGGTGAGCAGTTCTTC
CASSLKSGVGEQFF
>-|16|-|TRBV6-1|TRBJ1-2
TGTGCCAGCAGTGAACCGGGGGCAGCGCCGAACTATGGCTACACCTTC
CASSEPGAAPNYGYTF
>-|13|few|TRBV7-2|TRBJ2-1
TGTGCCAGCAGCTTAGACTCCGGCAGTGAGCAGTTCTTC
CASSLDSGSEQFF
>-|12|-|TRBV19|TRBJ1-6
TGTGCCAGTAGTATACCGAATTCACCCCTCCACTTT
CASSIPNSPLHF
>-|14|once|TRBV29-1|TRBJ1-5
TGCAGCTTCGCTTCGACAAATAGCAATCAGCCCCAGCATTTT
CSFASTNSNQPQHF
>-|15|-|TRBV9|TRBJ1-2
TGTGCCAGCAGCGTAGGGCGGAGAGCTAACTATGGCTACACCTTC
CASSVGRRANYGYTF
>-|12|-|TRBV10-3|TRBJ1-1
TGTGCCATCAGTGCTCAGAACACTGAAGCTTTCTTT
CAISAQNTEAFF
>-|14|-|TRBV19|TRBJ1-1
TGTGCCAGTAGTATATTAGGGTTGGGCACTGAAGCTTTCTTT
CASSILGLGTEAFF
>TRBD1|14|-|TRBV7-9|TRBJ1-1
TGTGCCAGCAGCTTAGGGTCGGGACAGGGAGAAGCTTTCTTT
CASSLGSGQGEAFF
>-|13|once|TRBV5-1|TRBJ2-5
TGCGCCAGCGACCCCGGGGGCCAAGAGACCCAGTACTTC
CASDPGGQETQYF
>TRBD1|15|once|TRBV19|TRBJ2-5
TGTGCCAGTAGTATATCGGGGACAGGGGAAGGGACCCAGTACTTC
CASSISGTGEGTQYF
>-|14|-|TRBV9|TRBJ1-5
TGTGCCAGCAGCCGGGCAGCGCGCAATCAGCCCCAGCATTTT
CASSRAARNQPQHF
>-|12|-|TRBV28|TRBJ1-5
TGTGCCACTAGTGAGATCAATCAGCCCCAGCATTTT
CATSEINQPQHF
>TRBD1|16|-|TRBV4-2|TRBJ2-2
TGTGCCAGCAGCCAAGAGGGACAGGTGGTTCCCGGGGAGCTGTTTTTT
CASSQEGQVVPGELFF